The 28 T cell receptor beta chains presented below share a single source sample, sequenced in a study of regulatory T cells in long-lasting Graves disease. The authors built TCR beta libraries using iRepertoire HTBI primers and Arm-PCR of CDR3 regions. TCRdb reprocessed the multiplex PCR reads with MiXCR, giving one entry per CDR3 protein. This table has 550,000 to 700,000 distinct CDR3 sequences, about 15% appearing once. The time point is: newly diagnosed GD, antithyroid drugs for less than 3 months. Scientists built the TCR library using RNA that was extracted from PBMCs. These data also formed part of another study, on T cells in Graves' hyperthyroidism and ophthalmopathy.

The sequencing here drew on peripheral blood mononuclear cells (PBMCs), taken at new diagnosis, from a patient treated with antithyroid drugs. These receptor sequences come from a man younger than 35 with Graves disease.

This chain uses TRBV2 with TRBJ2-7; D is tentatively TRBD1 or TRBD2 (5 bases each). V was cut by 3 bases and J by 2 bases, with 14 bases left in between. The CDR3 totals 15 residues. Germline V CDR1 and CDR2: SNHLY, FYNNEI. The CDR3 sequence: CASSENRGRAYEQYF. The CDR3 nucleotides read TGTGCCAGCAGTGAGAATAGGGGACGGGCCTACGAGCAGTACTTC.

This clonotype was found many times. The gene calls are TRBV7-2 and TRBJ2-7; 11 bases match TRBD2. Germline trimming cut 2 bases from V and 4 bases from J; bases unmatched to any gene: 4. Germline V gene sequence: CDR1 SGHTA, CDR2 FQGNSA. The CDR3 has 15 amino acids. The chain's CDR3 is CASSLNPSGRYEQYF. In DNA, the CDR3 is TGTGCCAGCAGCTTAAATCCTAGCGGGAGGTACGAGCAGTACTTC. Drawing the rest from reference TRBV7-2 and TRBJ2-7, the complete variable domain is GAGVSQSPSNKVTEKGKDVELRCDPISGHTALYWYRQSLGQGLEFLIYFQGNSAPDKSGLPSDRFSAERTGGSVSTLTIQRTQQEDSAVYLCASSLNPSGRYEQYFGPGTRLTVT.

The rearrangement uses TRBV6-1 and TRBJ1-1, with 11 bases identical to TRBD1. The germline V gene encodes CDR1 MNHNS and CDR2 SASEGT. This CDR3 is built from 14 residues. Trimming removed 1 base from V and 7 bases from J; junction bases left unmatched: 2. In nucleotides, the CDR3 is TGTGCCAGCAGTGAAGAGGGGACAGGGGGTGAAGCTTTCTTT. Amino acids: CASSEEGTGGEAFF.

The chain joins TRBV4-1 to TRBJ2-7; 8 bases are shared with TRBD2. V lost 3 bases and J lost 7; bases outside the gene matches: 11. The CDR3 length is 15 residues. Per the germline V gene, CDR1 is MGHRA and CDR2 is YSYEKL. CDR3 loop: CASSQPTSATGEQYF. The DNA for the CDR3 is TGCGCCAGCAGCCAGCCGACTAGCGCGACGGGGGAGCAGTACTTC.

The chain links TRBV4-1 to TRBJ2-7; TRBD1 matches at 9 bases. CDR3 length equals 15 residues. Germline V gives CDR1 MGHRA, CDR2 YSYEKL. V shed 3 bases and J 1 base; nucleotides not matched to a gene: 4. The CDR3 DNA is TGCGCCAGCAGCCATCGACAGGGGGGATCCTACGAGCAGTACTTC. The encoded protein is CASSHRQGGSYEQYF.

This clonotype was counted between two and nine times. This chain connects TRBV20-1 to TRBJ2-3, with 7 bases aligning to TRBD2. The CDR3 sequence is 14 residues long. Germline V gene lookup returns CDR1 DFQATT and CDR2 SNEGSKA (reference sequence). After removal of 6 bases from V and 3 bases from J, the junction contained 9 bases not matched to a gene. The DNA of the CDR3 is TGCAGTGCCCATGGGGCGGGAGCAACAGATACGCAGTATTTT. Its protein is CSAHGAGATDTQYF.

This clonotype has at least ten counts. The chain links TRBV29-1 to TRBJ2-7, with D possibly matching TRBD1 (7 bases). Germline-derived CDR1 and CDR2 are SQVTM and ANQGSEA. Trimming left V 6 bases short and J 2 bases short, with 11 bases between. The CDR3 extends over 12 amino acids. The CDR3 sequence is CSVGGQTYEQYF. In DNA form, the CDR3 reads TGCAGCGTCGGGGGACAGACCTACGAGCAGTACTTC.

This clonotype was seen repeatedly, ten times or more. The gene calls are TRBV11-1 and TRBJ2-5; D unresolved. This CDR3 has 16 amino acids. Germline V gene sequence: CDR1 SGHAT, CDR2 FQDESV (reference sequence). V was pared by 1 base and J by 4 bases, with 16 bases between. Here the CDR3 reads CASSLGVVTGRETQYF. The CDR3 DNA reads TGTGCCAGCAGCTTAGGAGTTGTCACCGGGCGAGAGACCCAGTACTTC.

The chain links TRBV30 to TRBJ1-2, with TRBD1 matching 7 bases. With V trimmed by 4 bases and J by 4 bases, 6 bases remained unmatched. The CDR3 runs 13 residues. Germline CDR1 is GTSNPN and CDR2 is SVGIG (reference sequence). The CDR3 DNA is TGTGCCTGGACCCGACAGGGATTCTATGGCTACACCTTC. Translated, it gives CAWTRQGFYGYTF. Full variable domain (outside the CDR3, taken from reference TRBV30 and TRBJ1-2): SQTIHQWPATLVQPVGSPLSLECTVEGTSNPNLYWYRQAAGRGLQLLFYSVGIGQISSEVPQNLSASRPQDRQFILSSKKLLLSDSGFYLCAWTRQGFYGYTFGSGTRLTVV.

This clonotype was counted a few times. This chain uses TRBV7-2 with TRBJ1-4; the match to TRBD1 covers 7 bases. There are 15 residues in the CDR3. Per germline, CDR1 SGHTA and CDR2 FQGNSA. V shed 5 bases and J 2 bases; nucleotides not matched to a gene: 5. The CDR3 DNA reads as TGTGCCAGCAGCACCCAGGGGGGCACTAATGAAAAACTGTTTTTT. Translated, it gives CASSTQGGTNEKLFF.

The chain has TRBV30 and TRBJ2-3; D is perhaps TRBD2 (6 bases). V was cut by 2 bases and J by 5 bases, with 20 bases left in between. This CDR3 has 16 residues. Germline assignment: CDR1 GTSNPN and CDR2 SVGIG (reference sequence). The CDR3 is CAWSKGQGRTKDTQYF. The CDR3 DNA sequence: TGTGCCTGGAGTAAGGGGCAGGGAAGGACTAAAGATACGCAGTATTTT.

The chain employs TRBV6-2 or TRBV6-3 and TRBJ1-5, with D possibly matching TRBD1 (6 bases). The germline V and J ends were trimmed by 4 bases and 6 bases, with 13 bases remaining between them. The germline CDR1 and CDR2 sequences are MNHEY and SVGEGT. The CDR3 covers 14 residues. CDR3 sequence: CASSWTEGGQPQHF. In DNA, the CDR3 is TGTGCCAGCAGTTGGACGGAGGGGGGTCAGCCCCAGCATTTT.

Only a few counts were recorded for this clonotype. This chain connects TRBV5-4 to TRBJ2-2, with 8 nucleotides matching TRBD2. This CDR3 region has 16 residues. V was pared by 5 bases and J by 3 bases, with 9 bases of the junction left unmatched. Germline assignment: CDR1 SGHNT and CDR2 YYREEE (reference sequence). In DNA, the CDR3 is TGTGCCAGCAGATTAACCGGGACTAGAGACACCGGGGAGCTGTTTTTT. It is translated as CASRLTGTRDTGELFF.

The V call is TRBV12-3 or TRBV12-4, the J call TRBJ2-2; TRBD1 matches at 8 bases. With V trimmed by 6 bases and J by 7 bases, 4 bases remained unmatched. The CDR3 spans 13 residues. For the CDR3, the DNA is TGTGCCAGCAGAGATGGACAGGGCGGGGAGCTGTTTTTT. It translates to CASRDGQGGELFF.

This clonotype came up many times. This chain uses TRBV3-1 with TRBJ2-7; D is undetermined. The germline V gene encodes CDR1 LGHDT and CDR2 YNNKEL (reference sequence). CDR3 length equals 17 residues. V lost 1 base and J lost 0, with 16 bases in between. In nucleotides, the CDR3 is TGTGCCAGCAGCCAAGGGGCCCCCAGGACGGGCTCCTACGAGCAGTACTTC. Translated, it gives CASSQGAPRTGSYEQYF.

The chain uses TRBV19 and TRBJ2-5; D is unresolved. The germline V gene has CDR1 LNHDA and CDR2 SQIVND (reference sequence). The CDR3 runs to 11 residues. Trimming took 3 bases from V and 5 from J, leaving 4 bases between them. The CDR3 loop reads CASSIKETQYF. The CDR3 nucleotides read TGTGCCAGTAGTATTAAGGAGACCCAGTACTTC.

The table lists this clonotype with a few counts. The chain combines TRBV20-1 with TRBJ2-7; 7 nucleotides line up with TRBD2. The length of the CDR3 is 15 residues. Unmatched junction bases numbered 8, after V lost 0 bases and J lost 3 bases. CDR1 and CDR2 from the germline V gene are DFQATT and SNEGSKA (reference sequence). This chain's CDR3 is CSARDPGLGGYEQYF. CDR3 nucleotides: TGCAGTGCTAGAGACCCCGGACTAGGCGGCTACGAGCAGTACTTC.

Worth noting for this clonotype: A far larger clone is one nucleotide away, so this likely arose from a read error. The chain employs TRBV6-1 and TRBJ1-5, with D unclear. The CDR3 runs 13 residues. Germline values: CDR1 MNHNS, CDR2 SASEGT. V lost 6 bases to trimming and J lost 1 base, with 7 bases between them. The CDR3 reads CASRTNSNQPQHF. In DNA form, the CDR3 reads TGTGCCAGCAGGACAAACAGCAATCAGCCCCAGCATTTT.

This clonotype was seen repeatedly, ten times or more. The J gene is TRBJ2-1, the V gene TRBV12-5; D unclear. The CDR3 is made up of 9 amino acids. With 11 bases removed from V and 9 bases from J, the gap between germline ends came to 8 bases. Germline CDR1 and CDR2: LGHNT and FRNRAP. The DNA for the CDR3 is TGTGCTGTTGGTTCTGAGCAGTTCTTC. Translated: CAVGSEQFF.

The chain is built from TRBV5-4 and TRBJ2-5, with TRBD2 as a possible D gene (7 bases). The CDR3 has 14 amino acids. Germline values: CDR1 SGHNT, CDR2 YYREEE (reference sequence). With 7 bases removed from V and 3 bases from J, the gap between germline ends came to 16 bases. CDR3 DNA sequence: TGTGCCAGCCGCCCCGGGAGGACAGAAGAGACCCAGTACTTC. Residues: CASRPGRTEETQYF.

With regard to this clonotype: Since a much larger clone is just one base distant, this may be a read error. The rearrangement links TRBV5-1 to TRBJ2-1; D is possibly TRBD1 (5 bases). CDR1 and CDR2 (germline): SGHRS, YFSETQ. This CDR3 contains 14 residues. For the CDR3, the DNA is TGCACCAGCAGCACAGACAGCTCCTACAATGAGCAGTTCTTC. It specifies CTSSTDSSYNEQFF.

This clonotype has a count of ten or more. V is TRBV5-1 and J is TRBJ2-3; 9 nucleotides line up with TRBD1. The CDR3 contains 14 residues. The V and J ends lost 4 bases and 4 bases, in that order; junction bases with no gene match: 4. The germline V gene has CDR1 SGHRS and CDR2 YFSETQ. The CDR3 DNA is TGCGCCAGCAGCATCGGGACAGGGTCAGATACGCAGTATTTT. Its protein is CASSIGTGSDTQYF.

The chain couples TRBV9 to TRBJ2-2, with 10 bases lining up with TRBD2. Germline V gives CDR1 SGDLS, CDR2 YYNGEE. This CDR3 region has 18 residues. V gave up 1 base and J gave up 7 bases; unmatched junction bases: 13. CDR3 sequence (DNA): TGTGCCAGCAGCGTAAACTACCCGGGACTAGCGATCGGCGGGGAGCTGTTTTTT. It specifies CASSVNYPGLAIGGELFF.

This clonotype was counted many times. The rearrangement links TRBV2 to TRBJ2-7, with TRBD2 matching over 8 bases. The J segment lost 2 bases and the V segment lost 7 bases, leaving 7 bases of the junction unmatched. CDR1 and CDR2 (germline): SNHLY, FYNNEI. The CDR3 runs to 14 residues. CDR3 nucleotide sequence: TGTGCCAGCACCCGGGGGGGAGTGCCCTACGAGCAGTACTTC. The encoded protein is CASTRGGVPYEQYF.

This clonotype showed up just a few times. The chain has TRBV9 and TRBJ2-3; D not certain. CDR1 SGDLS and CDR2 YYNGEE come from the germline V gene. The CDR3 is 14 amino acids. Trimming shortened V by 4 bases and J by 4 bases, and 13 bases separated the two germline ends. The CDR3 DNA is TGTGCCAGCAGCCCCAAATGGGCAGCAGATACGCAGTATTTT. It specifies CASSPKWAADTQYF.

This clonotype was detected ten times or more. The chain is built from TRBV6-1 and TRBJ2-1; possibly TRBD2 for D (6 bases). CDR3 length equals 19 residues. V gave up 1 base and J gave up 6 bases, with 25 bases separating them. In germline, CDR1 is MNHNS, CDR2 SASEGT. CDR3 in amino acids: CASSEVGRGSSRPTNEQFF. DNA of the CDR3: TGTGCCAGCAGTGAAGTTGGGCGGGGAAGCTCCCGCCCGACCAATGAGCAGTTCTTC.

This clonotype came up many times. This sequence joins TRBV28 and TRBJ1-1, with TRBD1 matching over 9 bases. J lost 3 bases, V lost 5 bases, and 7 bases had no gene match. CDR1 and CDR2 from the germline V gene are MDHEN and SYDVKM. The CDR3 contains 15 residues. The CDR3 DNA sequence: TGTGCCAGCAGTCCGGGGACAGGGAGTGACACTGAAGCTTTCTTT. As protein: CASSPGTGSDTEAFF. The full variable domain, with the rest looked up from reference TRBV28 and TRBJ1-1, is DVKVTQSSRYLVKRTGEKVFLECVQDMDHENMFWYRQDPGLGLRLIYFSYDVKMKEKGDIPEGYSVSREKKERFSLILESASTNQTSMYLCASSPGTGSDTEAFFGQGTRLTVV.

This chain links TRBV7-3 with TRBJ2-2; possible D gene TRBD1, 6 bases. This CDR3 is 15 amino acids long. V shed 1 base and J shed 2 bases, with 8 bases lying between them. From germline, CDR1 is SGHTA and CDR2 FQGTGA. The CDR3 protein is CASSLNRDNTGELFF. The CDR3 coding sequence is TGTGCCAGCAGCTTAAACAGGGACAACACCGGGGAGCTGTTTTTT.